A single sample gave rise to the 4 T cell receptor beta chains below, sequenced in a study of Graves' ophthalmopathy and Graves' hyperthyroidism. Scientists amplified the TCR beta CDR3 regions from RNA transcripts. The library came from an HTBI-primed first-round RT-PCR and a second-round multiplex PCR. TCRdb fed the multiplex PCR reads into MiXCR, producing one record per CDR3 protein. Counted here are 300,000 to 350,000 distinct CDR3 sequences, around a sixth occurring once; the ten biggest clones make up roughly 12%. Sequenced: peripheral blood. These receptor sequences come from an adult man with Graves' ophthalmopathy.

This clonotype turned up a few times. The chain employs TRBV13 and TRBJ1-4; TRBD1 agrees at 9 bases. Losses at the gene ends were 2 bases for V and 7 bases for J; bases not matched to a gene: 11. The CDR3 has 17 amino acids. Germline CDR1 is PRHDT and CDR2 is FYEKMQ (reference sequence). CDR3 amino acids: CASSLSLADRGFEKLFF. The CDR3 coding sequence is TGTGCCAGCAGCTTATCTCTAGCGGACAGGGGATTTGAAAAACTGTTTTTT.

This clonotype was counted ten times or more. The chain couples TRBV4-1 to TRBJ2-7, with D maybe TRBD2 (5 bases). The CDR3 has 16 amino acids. CDR1 and CDR2 (germline): MGHRA, YSYEKL. Trimming shortened V by 3 bases and J by 0 bases, and 15 bases separated the two germline ends. The CDR3 sequence: CASSQVDTSSSYEQYF. In nucleotides, the CDR3 is TGCGCCAGCAGCCAGGTAGACACTAGTAGCTCCTACGAGCAGTACTTC.

This clonotype was observed at least ten times. The V and J genes are TRBV10-3 and TRBJ1-1; 7 bases agree with TRBD1. J gave up 3 bases and V 2 bases, and 12 bases lay outside the gene matches. CDR1 is ENHRY and CDR2 is SYGVKD in the germline V gene. This CDR3 has 17 amino acids. The CDR3 DNA reads TGTGCCATCAGTGAGACAGGAAAGGGACAGCAGTACACTGAAGCTTTCTTT. It translates to CAISETGKGQQYTEAFF.

This clonotype was picked up a small number of times. The chain links TRBV29-1 to TRBJ2-7; the match to TRBD1 covers 12 bases. Losses at the gene ends were 7 bases for V and 3 bases for J; bases not matched to a gene: 10. This CDR3 spans 15 amino acids. Germline V gene sequence: CDR1 SQVTM, CDR2 ANQGSEA. CDR3 sequence reads: CSATGTGGADYEQYF. The CDR3 region has the DNA TGCAGCGCCACCGGGACAGGGGGCGCAGACTACGAGCAGTACTTC.